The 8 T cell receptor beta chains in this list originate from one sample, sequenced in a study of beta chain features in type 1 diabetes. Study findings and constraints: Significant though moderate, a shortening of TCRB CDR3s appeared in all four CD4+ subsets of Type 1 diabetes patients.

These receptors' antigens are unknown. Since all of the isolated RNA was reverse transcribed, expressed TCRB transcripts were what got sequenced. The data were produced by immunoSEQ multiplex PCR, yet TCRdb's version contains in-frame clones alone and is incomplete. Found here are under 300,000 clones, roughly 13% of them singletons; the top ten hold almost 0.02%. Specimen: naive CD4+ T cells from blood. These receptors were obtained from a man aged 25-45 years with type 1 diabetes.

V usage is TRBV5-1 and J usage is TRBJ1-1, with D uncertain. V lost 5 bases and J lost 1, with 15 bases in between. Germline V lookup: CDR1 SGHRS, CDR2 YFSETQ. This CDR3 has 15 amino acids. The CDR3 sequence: CASRKEGGSNTEAFF. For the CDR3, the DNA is TGCGCCAGCAGAAAGGAGGGCGGCTCGAACACTGAAGCTTTCTTT.

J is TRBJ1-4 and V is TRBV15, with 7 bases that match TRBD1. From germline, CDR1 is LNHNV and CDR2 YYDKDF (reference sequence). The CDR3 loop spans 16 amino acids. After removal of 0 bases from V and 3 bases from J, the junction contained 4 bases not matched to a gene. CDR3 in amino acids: CATSRDPTGSNEKLFF. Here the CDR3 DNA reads TGTGCCACCAGCAGAGATCCGACAGGGTCTAATGAAAAACTGTTTTTT.

The DNA of the CDR3 is TGTGCCAGCAGCGCAAGAGGGGGCTCCAACACCGGGGAGCTGTTTTTT. It yields the protein CASSARGGSNTGELFF. This chain uses TRBV9 with TRBJ2-2, with 7 bases lining up with TRBD1. The junction had 7 bases not matched to a gene; V was cut back by 3 bases and J by 2 bases. CDR3 length equals 16 residues. CDR1 is SGDLS, CDR2 YYNGEE, per germline.

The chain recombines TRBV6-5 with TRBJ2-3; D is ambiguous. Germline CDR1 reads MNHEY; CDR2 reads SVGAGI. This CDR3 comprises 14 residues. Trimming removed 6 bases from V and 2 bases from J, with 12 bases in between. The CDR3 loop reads CASRLGPSTDTQYF. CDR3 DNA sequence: TGTGCCAGCAGACTGGGCCCTTCCACAGATACGCAGTATTTT.

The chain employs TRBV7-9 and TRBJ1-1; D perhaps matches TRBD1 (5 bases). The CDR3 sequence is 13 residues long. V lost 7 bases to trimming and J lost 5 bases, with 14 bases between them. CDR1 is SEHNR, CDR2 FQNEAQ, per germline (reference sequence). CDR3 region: CASTFGGGTEAFF. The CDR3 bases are TGTGCCAGCACCTTCGGGGGAGGGACTGAAGCTTTCTTT.

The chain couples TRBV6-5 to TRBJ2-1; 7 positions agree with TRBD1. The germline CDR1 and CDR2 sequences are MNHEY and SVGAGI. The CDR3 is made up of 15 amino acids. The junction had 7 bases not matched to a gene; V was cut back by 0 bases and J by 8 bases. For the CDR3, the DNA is TGTGCCAGCAGTTACTCCATGACAGGGTACGATGAGCAGTTCTTC. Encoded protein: CASSYSMTGYDEQFF.

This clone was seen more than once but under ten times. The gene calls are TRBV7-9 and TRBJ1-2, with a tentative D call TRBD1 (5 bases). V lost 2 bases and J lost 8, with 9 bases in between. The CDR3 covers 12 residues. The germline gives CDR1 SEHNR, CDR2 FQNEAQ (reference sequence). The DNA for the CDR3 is TGTGCCAGCAGCTTATCGGACACAGGCTACACCTTC. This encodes CASSLSDTGYTF.

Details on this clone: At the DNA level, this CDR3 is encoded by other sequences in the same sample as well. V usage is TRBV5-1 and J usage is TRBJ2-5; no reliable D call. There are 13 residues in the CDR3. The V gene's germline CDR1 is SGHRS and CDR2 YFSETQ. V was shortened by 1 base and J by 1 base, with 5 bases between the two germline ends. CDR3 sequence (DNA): TGCGCCAGCAGCTTGCAGGTCCAAGAGACCCAGTACTTC. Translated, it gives CASSLQVQETQYF.